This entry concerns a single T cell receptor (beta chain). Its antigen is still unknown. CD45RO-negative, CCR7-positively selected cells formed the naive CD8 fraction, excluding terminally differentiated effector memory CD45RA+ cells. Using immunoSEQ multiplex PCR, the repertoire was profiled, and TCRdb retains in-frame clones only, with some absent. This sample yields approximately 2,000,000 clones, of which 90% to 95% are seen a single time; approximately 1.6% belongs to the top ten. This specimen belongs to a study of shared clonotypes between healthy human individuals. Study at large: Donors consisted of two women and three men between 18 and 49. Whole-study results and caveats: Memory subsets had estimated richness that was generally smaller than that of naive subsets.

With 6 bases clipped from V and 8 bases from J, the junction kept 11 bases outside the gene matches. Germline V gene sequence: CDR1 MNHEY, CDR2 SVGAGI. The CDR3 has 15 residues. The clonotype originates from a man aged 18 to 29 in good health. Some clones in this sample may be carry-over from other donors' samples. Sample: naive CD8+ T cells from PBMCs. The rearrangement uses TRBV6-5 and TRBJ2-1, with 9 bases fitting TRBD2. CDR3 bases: TGTGCCAGCAGGGCGGTAGCGGGAGCTGCCCATGAGCAGTTCTTC. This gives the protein CASRAVAGAAHEQFF.